This T cell receptor (beta chain) was recovered during a study of CD8 T cells in ankylosing spondylitis. The CDR3 loop spans 14 amino acids. The germline gives CDR1 LNHDA, CDR2 SQIVND (reference sequence). Trimming pared 3 bases from V and 5 bases from J, leaving 14 bases between. TCRdb re-called the 5' RACE reads through MiXCR, storing one row per CDR3 protein. Of about 140,000 distinct CDR3 sequences listed, 6% to 8% are singletons. The chain uses TRBV19 and TRBJ2-7, with a tentative D call TRBD2 (6 bases). The TCR comes from a female donor with ankylosing spondylitis or in good health (not recorded which). Sequenced material: blood, either unsorted or a sorted T cell fraction (not recorded which). This CDR3 is CASSIGQPGDEQYF. The CDR3 DNA reads as TGTGCCAGTAGTATCGGCCAGCCGGGGGACGAGCAGTACTTC.